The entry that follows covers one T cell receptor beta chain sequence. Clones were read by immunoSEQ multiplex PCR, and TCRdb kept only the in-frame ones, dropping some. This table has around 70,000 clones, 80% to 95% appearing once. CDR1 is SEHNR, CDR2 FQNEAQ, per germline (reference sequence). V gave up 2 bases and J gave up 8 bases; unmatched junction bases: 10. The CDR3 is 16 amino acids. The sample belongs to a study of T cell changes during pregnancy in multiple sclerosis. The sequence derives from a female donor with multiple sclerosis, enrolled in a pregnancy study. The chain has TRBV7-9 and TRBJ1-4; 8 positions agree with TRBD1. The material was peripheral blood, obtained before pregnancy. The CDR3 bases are TGTGCCAGCAGCTTATTGAGACAGGGGCTGGGAGAAAAACTGTTTTTT. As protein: CASSLLRQGLGEKLFF.